Listed below are T cell receptor beta chains from one sample, sequenced in a study of T cell responses to AZD1222 COVID-19 vaccine. Measured with immunoSEQ multiplex PCR; TCRdb has only the in-frame clones, and not every one. Here the sample spans 89,000 or so clones, roughly 88% being singletons. Here the sequenced sample was peripheral blood, taken on day 0 of AZD1222 vaccination. The receptor set was obtained from an adult in good health. CDR3s include the opening cysteine and the closing phenylalanine or tryptophan. The D gene is left open where the match is weak.

d_gene,v_gene,j_gene,CDR3aa
TRBD1,TRBV18,TRBJ2-6,CASSLDRAGANVLTF
.,TRBV12-3/TRBV12-4,TRBJ1-5,CASSSGSQPQHF
TRBD2,TRBV18,TRBJ2-7,CASSPNGGASARGEQYF
.,TRBV6-5,TRBJ1-1,CASGGTANTEAFF
.,TRBV7-2,TRBJ1-4,CASSFGNREKLFF
TRBD1,TRBV6-5,TRBJ1-1,CASSRDRVNTEAFF
.,TRBV7-8,TRBJ2-1,CASSFNIRAGEQFF
.,TRBV7-9,TRBJ1-2,CASSLEGGNGYTF
TRBD2,TRBV7-9,TRBJ2-3,CASSFPGLDGGTDTQYF
TRBD1,TRBV5-1,TRBJ1-2,CASSLPGGSGYTF
.,TRBV6-1,TRBJ1-4,CASSGIGGRGNEKLFF
.,TRBV5-5,TRBJ2-7,CASSSGSFYEQYF
.,TRBV5-5,TRBJ1-1,CASSSAPNTEAFF
.,TRBV14,TRBJ1-1,CASSQTRTGGTEAFF
.,TRBV4-2,TRBJ1-5,CASSQDTQPQHF
.,TRBV9,TRBJ1-1,CASSGLTGMNTEAFF
TRBD2,TRBV28,TRBJ2-7,CASSVTSGRLYEQYF
.,TRBV15,TRBJ1-1,CATGHGNTEAFF
TRBD1,TRBV29-1,TRBJ1-3,CSVLTGGSGNTIYF
.,TRBV3-1/TRBV3-2,TRBJ2-3,CASSQEGLALGTQYF
.,TRBV6-5,TRBJ1-5,CASSPPAGQPQHF
TRBD2,TRBV5-1,TRBJ2-2,CASSVAGATGELFF
.,TRBV9,TRBJ2-1,CASSVGDWVNEQFF
TRBD1,TRBV19,TRBJ1-2,CASRNPGQGNYGYTF
.,TRBV6-5,TRBJ1-6,CASRDGILALHF
.,TRBV19,TRBJ1-2,CASSRVDGNYGYTF
TRBD1,TRBV28,TRBJ1-2,CASTIGAGGVRPGGYTF
.,TRBV7-9,TRBJ2-6,CASSYDGTSGANVLTF
.,TRBV5-3,TRBJ1-1,CARSGGFTEAFF
.,TRBV18,TRBJ1-2,CASSVGGNYGYTF
.,TRBV12-3/TRBV12-4,TRBJ1-4,CASSFPGPEKLFF
.,TRBV14,TRBJ1-1,CASSRTGPTEAFF
TRBD2,TRBV5-4,TRBJ2-1,CASSLSAGAVNEQFF
.,TRBV14,TRBJ1-1,CASSQKTNTEAFF
.,TRBV27,TRBJ1-5,CASSFSVGENQPQHF
.,TRBV6-2/TRBV6-3,TRBJ1-2,CASSFLDLRGYTF
.,TRBV15,TRBJ2-3,CATSSRTRSSTDTQYF
.,TRBV6-6,TRBJ1-2,CASNDSGGYTF
.,TRBV5-1,TRBJ2-7,CASSLAAGAKTYEQYF
.,TRBV28,TRBJ2-5,CASSSTGPQETQYF
.,TRBV19,TRBJ2-1,CASSSRLNEQFF
.,TRBV12-3/TRBV12-4,TRBJ2-7,CASSTRTAEQYF
.,TRBV2,TRBJ1-3,CASSENAVRSSGNTIYF
.,TRBV9,TRBJ2-3,CASSVGSSTDTQYF
.,TRBV10-3,TRBJ1-4,CAIGGRANEKLFF
.,TRBV6-4,TRBJ1-5,CASTPYGDKDSNQPQHF
.,TRBV12-3/TRBV12-4,TRBJ1-2,CATQGPNYGYTF
.,TRBV27,TRBJ2-3,CASSLSTDTQYF
.,TRBV20-1,TRBJ2-4,CSAGPGHSAYF
.,TRBV28,TRBJ2-7,CASSLRGFHGPSYEQYF
TRBD1,TRBV5-5,TRBJ1-5,CASSSGYGTGIFSQPQHF